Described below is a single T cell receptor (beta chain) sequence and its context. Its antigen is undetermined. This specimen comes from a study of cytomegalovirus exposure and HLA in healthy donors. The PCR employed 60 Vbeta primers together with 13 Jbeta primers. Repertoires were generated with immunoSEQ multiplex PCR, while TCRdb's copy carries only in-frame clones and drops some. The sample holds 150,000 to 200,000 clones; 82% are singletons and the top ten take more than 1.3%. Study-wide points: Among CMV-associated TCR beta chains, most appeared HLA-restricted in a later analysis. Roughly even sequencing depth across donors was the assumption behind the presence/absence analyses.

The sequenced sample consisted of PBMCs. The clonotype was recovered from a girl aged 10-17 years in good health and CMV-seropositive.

The chain's CDR3 is CASNVGGRETQYF. Here the CDR3 DNA reads TGTGCCAGCAACGTGGGCGGGCGAGAGACCCAGTACTTC. V is TRBV28 and J is TRBJ2-5, with D possibly being TRBD2 (5 bases). The CDR3 runs to 13 residues. The germline V gene has CDR1 MDHEN and CDR2 SYDVKM. The ends were cut back, 7 bases at V and 4 bases at J, with 13 bases in the middle. Together with reference TRBV28 and TRBJ2-5, the CDR3 gives the full variable domain: DVKVTQSSRYLVKRTGEKVFLECVQDMDHENMFWYRQDPGLGLRLIYFSYDVKMKEKGDIPEGYSVSREKKERFSLILESASTNQTSMYLCASNVGGRETQYFGPGTRLLVL.